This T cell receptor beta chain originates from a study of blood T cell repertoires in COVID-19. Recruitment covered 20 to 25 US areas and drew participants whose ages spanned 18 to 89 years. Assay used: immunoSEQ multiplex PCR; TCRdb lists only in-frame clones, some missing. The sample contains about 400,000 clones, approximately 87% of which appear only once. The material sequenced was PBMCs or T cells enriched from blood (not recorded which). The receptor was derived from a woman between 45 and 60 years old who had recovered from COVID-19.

The CDR3 sequence: CASSGGTGNEQFF. The CDR3 bases are TGTGCCAGCTCAGGAGGGACAGGCAATGAGCAGTTCTTC. The chain employs TRBV18 and TRBJ2-1; 8 bases are shared with TRBD1. V dropped 5 bases and J dropped 6; count of bases not matched to a gene: 3. CDR1 KGHSH and CDR2 LQKENI come from the germline V gene. The length of the CDR3 is 13 residues.